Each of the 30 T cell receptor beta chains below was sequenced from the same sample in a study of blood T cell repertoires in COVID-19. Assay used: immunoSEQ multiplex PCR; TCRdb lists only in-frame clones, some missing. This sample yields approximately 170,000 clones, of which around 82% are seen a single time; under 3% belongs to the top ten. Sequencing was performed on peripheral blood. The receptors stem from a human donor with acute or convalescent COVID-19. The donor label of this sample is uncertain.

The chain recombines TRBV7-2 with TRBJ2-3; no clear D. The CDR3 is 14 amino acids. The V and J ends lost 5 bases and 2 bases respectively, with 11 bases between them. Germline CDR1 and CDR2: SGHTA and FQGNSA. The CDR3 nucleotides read TGTGCCAGCAGCATACTAACACTCACAGATACGCAGTATTTT. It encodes CASSILTLTDTQYF.

The CDR3 nucleotides read TGCGCCAGCAGCCCGCAGGGCACAGATACGCAGTATTTT. It codes for CASSPQGTDTQYF. This chain uses TRBV4-1 with TRBJ2-3; D gene ambiguous. CDR1 and CDR2 (germline): MGHRA, YSYEKL. The V gene lost 4 bases and the J gene lost 1 base, with 6 bases spanning the gap. The CDR3 covers 13 residues.

Written as DNA, the CDR3 is TGTGCCAGCAGCCCCGGGGGAGTTCTCTACGAGCAGTACTTC. Translated: CASSPGGVLYEQYF. This chain links TRBV6-5 with TRBJ2-7; a weak D match, TRBD2 (6 bases). Germline CDR1 is MNHEY and CDR2 is SVGAGI. The CDR3 runs 14 residues. V lost 6 bases and J 3 bases, leaving 15 bases between the germline ends.

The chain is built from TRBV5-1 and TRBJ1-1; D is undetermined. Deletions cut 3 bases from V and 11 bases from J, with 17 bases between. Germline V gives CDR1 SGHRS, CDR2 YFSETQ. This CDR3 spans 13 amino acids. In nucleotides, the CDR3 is TGCGCCAGCAGCTACCGGGCCGAACTAGGCGCTTTCTTT. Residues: CASSYRAELGAFF.

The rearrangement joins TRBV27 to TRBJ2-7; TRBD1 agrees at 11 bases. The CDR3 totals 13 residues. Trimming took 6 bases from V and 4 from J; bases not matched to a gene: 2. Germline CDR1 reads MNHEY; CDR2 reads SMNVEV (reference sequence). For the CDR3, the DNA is TGTGCCAGCAGGGGACAGGGGGGTTACGAGCAGTACTTC. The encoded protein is CASRGQGGYEQYF.

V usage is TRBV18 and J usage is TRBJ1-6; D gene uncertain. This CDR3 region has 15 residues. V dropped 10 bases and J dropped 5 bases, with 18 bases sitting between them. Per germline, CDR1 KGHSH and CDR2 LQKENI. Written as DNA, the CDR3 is TGTGCCACCACGGGAGACGGAAGAAATAATTCACCCCTCCACTTT. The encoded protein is CATTGDGRNNSPLHF.

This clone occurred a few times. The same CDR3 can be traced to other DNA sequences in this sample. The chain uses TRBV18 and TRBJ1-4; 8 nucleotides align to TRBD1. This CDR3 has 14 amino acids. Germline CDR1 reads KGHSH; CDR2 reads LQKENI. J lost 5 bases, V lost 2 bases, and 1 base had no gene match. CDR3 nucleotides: TGTGCCAGCTCACCAACAGGGGGAAATGAAAAACTGTTTTTT. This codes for CASSPTGGNEKLFF.

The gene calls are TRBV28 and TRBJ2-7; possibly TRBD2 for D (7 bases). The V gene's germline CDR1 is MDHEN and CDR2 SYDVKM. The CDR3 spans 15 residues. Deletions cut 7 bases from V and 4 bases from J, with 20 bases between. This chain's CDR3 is CASINRRGGWYEQYF. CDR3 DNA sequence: TGTGCCAGCATCAACCGTAGGGGGGGATGGTACGAGCAGTACTTC.

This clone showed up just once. The CDR3 DNA reads as TGCAGCGTTGAAGATCGGGGTAGACTACAGACCCAGTACTTC. Encoded protein: CSVEDRGRLQTQYF. The chain uses TRBV29-1 and TRBJ2-5; a weak D match, TRBD2 (5 bases). Germline CDR1 reads SQVTM; CDR2 reads ANQGSEA. V was pared by 0 bases and J by 6 bases, with 14 bases between. The CDR3 covers 14 residues.

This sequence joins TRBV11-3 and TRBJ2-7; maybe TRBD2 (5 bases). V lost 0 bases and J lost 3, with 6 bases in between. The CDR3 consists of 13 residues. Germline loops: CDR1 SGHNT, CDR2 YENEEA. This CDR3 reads CASSLDRDYEQYF. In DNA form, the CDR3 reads TGTGCCAGCAGCTTAGATCGGGACTACGAGCAGTACTTC.

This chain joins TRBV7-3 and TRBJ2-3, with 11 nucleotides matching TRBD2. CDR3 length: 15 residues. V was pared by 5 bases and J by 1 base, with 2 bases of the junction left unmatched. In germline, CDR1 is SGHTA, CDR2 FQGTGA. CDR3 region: CASSAGLAGTDTQYF. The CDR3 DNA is TGTGCCAGCAGCGCGGGACTAGCGGGCACAGATACGCAGTATTTT.

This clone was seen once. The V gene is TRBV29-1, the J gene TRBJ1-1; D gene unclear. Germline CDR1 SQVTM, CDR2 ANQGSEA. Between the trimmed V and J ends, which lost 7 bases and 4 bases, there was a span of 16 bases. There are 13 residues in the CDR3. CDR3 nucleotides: TGCAGCGCCAGAAGAGGGTTCGCCACTGAAGCTTTCTTT. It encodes CSARRGFATEAFF.

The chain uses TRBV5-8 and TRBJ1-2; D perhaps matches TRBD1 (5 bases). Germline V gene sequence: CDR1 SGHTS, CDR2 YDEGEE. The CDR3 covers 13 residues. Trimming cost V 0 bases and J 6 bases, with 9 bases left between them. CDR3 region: CASSLVQVDGYTF. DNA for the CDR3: TGTGCCAGCAGCTTGGTACAGGTCGATGGCTACACCTTC.

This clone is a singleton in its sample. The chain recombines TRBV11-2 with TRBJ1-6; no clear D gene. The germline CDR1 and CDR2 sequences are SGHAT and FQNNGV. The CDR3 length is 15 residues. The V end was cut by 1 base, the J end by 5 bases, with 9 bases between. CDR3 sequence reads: CASSLAIQNNSPLHF. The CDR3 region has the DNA TGTGCCAGCAGCTTAGCCATACAAAATAATTCACCCCTCCACTTT.

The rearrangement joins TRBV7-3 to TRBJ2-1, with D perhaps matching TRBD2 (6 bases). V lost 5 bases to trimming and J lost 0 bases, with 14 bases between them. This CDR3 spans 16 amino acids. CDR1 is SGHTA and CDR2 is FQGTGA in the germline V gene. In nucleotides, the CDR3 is TGTGCCAGCAGCGACGAGCTAGCGAACTCCTACAATGAGCAGTTCTTC. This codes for CASSDELANSYNEQFF.

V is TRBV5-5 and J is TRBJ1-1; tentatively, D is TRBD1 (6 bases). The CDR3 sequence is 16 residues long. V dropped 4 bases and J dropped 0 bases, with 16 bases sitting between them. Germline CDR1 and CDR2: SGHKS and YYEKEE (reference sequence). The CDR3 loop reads CASSPWGGLMNTEAFF. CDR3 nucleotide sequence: TGTGCCAGCAGCCCGTGGGGGGGCTTGATGAACACTGAAGCTTTCTTT. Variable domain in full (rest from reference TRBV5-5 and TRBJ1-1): DAGVTQSPTHLIKTRGQQVTLRCSPISGHKSVSWYQQVLGQGPQFIFQYYEKEERGRGNFPDRFSARQFPNYSSELNVNALLLGDSALYLCASSPWGGLMNTEAFFGQGTRLTVV.

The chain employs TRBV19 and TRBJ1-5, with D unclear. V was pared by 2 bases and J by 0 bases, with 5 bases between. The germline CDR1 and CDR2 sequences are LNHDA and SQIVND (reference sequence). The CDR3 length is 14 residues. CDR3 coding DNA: TGTGCCAGTAGTATATTAGATAGCAATCAGCCCCAGCATTTT. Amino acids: CASSILDSNQPQHF.

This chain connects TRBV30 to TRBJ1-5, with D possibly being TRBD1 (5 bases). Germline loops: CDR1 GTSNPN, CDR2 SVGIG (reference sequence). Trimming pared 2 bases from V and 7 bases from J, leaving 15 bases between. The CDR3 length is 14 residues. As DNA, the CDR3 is TGTGCCTGGAGTCAGGGCAGCTTGGGGCAGCCCCAGCATTTT. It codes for CAWSQGSLGQPQHF.

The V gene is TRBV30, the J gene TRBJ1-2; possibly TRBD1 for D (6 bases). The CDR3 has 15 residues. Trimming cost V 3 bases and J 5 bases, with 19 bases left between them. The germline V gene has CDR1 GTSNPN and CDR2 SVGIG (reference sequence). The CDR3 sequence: CAWRGGGSPLYGYTF. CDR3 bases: TGTGCCTGGAGGGGAGGGGGATCCCCTCTATATGGCTACACCTTC.

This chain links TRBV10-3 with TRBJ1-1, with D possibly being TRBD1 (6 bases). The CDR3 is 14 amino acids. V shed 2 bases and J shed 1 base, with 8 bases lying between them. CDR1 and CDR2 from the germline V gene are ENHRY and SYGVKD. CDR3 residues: CAISEVRGNTEAFF. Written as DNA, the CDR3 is TGTGCCATCAGTGAGGTCAGGGGGAACACTGAAGCTTTCTTT.

CDR3 in DNA: TGTGCCAGCAGTTTCCCGACAGGGGGGTTGGGTCAGCCCCAGCATTTT. Protein product: CASSFPTGGLGQPQHF. The J gene is TRBJ1-5, the V gene TRBV28, with 9 bases aligning to TRBD1. V lost 3 bases and J lost 6; bases outside the gene matches: 9. Germline CDR1 MDHEN, CDR2 SYDVKM. The CDR3 totals 16 residues.

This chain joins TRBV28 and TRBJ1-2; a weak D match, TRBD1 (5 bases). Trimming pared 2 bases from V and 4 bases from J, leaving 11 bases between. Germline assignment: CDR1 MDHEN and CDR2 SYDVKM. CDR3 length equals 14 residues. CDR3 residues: CASSLDSLGYGYTF. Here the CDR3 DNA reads TGTGCCAGCAGTTTAGACAGCCTTGGCTATGGCTACACCTTC.

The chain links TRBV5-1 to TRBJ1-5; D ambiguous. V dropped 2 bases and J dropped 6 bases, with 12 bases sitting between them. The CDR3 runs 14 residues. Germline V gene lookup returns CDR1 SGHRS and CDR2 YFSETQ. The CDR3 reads CASSFDEGVQPQHF. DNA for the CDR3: TGCGCCAGCAGCTTCGACGAGGGAGTTCAGCCCCAGCATTTT.

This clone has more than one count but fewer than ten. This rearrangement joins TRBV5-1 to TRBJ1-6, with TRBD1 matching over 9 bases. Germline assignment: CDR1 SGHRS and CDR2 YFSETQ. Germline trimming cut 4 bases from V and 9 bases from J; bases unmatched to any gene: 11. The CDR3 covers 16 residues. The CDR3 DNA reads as TGCGCCAGCAGCCAACAACAGGGGGCAAACGGTTCACCCCTCCACTTT. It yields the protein CASSQQQGANGSPLHF.

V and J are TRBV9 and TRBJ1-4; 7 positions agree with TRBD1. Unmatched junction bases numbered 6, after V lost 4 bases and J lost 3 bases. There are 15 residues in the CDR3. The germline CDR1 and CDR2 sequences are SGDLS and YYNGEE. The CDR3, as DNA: TGTGCCAGCAGCCCCCGACAGGGAGCTAATGAAAAACTGTTTTTT. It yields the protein CASSPRQGANEKLFF.

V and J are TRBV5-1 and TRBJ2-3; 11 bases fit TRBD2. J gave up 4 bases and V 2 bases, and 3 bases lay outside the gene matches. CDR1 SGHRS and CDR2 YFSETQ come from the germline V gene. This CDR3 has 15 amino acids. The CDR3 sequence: CASSLISGRADTQYF. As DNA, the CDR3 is TGCGCCAGCAGCTTAATTAGCGGGAGGGCAGATACGCAGTATTTT. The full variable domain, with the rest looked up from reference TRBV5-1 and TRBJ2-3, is KAGVTQTPRYLIKTRGQQVTLSCSPISGHRSVSWYQQTPGQGLQFLFEYFSETQRNKGNFPGRFSGRQFSNSRSEMNVSTLELGDSALYLCASSLISGRADTQYFGPGTRLTVL.

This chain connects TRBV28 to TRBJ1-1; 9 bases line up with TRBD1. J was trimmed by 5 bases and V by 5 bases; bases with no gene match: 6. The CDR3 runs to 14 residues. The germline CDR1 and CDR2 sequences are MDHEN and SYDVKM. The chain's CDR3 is CASSTRDRETEAFF. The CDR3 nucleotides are TGTGCCAGCAGTACCCGGGACAGGGAAACTGAAGCTTTCTTT.

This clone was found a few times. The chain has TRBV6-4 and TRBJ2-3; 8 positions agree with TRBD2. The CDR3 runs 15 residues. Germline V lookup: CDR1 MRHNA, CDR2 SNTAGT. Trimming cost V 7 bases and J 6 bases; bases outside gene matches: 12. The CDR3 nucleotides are TGTGCCAGCACGAGGTCGGGGGGGATGGTGGATACGCAGTATTTT. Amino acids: CASTRSGGMVDTQYF.

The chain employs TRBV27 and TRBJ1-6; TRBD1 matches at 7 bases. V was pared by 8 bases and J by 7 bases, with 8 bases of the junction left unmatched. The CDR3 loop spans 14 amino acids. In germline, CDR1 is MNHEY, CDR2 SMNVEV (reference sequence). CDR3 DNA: TGTGCCAGCGGCGGGGGGACAGACAATTCACCCCTCCACTTT. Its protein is CASGGGTDNSPLHF.

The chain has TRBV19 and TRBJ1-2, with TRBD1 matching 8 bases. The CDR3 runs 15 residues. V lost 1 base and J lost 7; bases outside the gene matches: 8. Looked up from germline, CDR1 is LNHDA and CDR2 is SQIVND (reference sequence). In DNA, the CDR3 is TGTGCCAGTAGTATAGCCCCAGGGGGCAGTGGTGGCTACACCTTC. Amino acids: CASSIAPGGSGGYTF.